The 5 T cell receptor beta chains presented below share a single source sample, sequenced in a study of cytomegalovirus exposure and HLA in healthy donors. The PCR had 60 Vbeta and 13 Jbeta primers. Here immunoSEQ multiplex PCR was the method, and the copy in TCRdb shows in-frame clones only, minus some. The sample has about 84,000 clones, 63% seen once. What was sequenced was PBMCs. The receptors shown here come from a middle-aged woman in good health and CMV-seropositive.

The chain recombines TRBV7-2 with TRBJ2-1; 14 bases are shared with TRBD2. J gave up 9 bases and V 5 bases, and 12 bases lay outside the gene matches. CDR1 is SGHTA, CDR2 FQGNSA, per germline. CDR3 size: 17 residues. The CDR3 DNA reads TGTGCCAGCAGCCGAAAATTGGGACTAGCGGGGGCCGTTGAGCAGTTCTTC. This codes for CASSRKLGLAGAVEQFF.

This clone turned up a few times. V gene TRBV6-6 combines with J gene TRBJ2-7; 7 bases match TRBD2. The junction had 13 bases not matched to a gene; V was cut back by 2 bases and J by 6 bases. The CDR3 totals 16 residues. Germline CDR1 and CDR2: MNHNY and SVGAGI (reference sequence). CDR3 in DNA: TGTGCCAGCAGTTACGGCGGGAGTATCACCCAAGGCGAGCAGTACTTC. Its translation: CASSYGGSITQGEQYF.

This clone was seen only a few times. The CDR3 sequence: CASSLDGGGFSYEQYF. In DNA form, the CDR3 reads TGTGCCAGCAGCTTAGATGGGGGCGGATTCTCCTACGAGCAGTACTTC. The chain is built from TRBV11-1 and TRBJ2-7; TRBD1 is a possible D gene (6 bases). The germline V and J ends were trimmed by 1 base and 0 bases, with 13 bases remaining between them. Germline assignment: CDR1 SGHAT and CDR2 FQDESV (reference sequence). This CDR3 region has 16 residues.

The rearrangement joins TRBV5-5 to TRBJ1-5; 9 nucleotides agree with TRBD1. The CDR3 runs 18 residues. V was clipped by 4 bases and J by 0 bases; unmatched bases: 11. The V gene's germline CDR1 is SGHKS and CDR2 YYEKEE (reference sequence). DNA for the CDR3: TGTGCCAGCAGCACAGGGACAGGGCGGCCGTATAGCAATCAGCCCCAGCATTTT. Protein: CASSTGTGRPYSNQPQHF.

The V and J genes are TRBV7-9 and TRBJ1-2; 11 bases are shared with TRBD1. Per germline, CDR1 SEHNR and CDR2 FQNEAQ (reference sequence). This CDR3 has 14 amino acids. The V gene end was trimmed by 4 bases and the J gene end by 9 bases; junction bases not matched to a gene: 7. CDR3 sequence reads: CASSSGDRGNRYTF. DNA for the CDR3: TGTGCCAGCAGCTCTGGGGACAGGGGGAATCGCTACACCTTC. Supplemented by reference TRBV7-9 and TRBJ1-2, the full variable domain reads DTGVSQNPRHKITKRGQNVTFRCDPISEHNRLYWYRQTLGQGPEFLTYFQNEAQLEKSRLLSDRFSAERPKGSFSTLEIQRTEQGDSAMYLCASSSGDRGNRYTFGSGTRLTVV.